The 3 T cell receptor beta chains given below trace back to one sample, sequenced in a study of blood T cells in healthy people across ages. The use of a sample-barcoded 5' primer and a J-beta primer mix characterized a second PCR of roughly 6 to 11 cycles. TCRdb reanalysed the 5' RACE reads using MiXCR and keeps one entry per CDR3 protein. Here the sample spans about 1.4 million distinct CDR3 sequences, roughly 60% being singletons. Sequencing used blood. The receptor set was obtained from a man aged 18 to 29 in good health.

This chain uses TRBV21-1 with TRBJ1-5; the D call in the table, TRBD1, was not verified against the DNA. TRBV21-1 corresponds to a pseudogene. CDR3 length equals 14 residues. The CDR3 protein is CASSTTGLRQPQHF. CDR3 nucleotide sequence: TGTGCCAGCAGCACGACAGGGTTGAGACAGCCCCAGCATTTT.

The CDR3 nucleotides are TGTGCTAGTGGTTACGGGCTGAGGACTGAAGCTTTCTTT. It encodes CASGYGLRTEAFF. The chain combines TRBV12-5 with TRBJ1-1, with D unresolved. The germline V gene encodes CDR1 LGHNT and CDR2 FRNRAP. The V end lost 4 bases, the J end lost 5 bases, and 11 bases lay between the germline ends. The CDR3 runs 13 residues. Filled out from reference TRBV12-5 and TRBJ1-1, the complete variable domain reads DARVTQTPRHKVTEMGQEVTMRCQPILGHNTVFWYRQTMMQGLELLAYFRNRAPLDDSGMPKDRFSAEMPDATLATLKIQPSEPRDSAVYFCASGYGLRTEAFFGQGTRLTVV.

This clonotype came up once. V gene TRBV6-5 combines with J gene TRBJ1-2, with D possibly being TRBD1 (5 bases). Per germline, CDR1 MNHEY and CDR2 SVGAGI. There are 15 residues in the CDR3. V lost 2 bases and J 3 bases, leaving 13 bases between the germline ends. CDR3 DNA sequence: TGTGCCAGCAGTTACGGGCAGGGCTTATACTATGGCTACACCTTC. Translating gives CASSYGQGLYYGYTF.